This entry is about one TCR beta chain. Its antigen is unknown. These data belong to a study of OX40 agonist ivuxolimab in advanced cancers. Produced via immunoSEQ multiplex PCR; TCRdb's table is partial and in-frame only. Counted here are more than 95,000 clones, over 85% occurring once; the ten biggest clones make up approximately 0.8%. Germline V gene data show CDR1 as SQVTM and CDR2 as ANQGSEA. V lost 5 bases to trimming and J lost 4 bases, with 14 bases between them. CDR3 length: 13 residues. The study's findings and limits: Expanded clones were, on average, more numerous in CD8+ T cells than in CD4+. CD4+ and CD8+ blood T cells expanded clonally by week 6 at 0.1 to 3.0 mg/kg.

The V gene is TRBV29-1, the J gene TRBJ1-2, with D unclear. This receptor was identified in an adult with an advanced solid tumor such as melanoma, head and neck, liver or kidney cancer. The sequences come from CD4+ or CD8+ T cells sorted from blood, collected in a trial of the OX40 agonist ivuxolimab. CDR3 DNA sequence: TGCAGCGTTCCGGGCCTCTACCCCTATGGCTACACCTTC. Its translation: CSVPGLYPYGYTF.